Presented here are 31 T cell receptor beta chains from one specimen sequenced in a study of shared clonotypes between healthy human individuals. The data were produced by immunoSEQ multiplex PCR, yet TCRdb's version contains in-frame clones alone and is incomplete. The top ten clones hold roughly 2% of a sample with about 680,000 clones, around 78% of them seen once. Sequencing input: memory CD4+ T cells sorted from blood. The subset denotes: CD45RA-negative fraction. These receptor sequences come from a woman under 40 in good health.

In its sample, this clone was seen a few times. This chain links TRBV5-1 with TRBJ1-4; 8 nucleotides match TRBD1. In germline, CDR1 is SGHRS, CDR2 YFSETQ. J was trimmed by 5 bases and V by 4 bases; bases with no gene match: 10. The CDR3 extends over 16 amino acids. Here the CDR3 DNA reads TGCGCCAGCAGCCTGACAGGGGACCATTCCAATGAAAAACTGTTTTTT. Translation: CASSLTGDHSNEKLFF.

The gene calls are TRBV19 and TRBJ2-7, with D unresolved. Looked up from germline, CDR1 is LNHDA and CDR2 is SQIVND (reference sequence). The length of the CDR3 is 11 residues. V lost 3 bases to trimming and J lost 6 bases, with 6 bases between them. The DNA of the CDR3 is TGTGCCAGTAGTATCCGAAGCGAGCAGTACTTC. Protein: CASSIRSEQYF.

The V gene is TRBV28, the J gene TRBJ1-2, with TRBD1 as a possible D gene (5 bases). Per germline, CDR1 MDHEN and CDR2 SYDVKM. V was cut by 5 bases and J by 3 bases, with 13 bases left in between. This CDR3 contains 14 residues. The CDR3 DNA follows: TGTGCCAGCAGTGCCCGGGGGGATGACTATGGCTACACCTTC. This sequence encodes CASSARGDDYGYTF.

The CDR3: CASSLAGLARDTQYF. CDR3 DNA sequence: TGTGCCAGCAGCTTAGCGGGACTAGCAAGAGATACGCAGTATTTT. This chain joins TRBV7-3 and TRBJ2-3; 9 bases agree with TRBD2. V dropped 2 bases and J dropped 5; count of bases not matched to a gene: 5. CDR1 and CDR2 (germline): SGHTA, FQGTGA. This CDR3 region has 15 residues.

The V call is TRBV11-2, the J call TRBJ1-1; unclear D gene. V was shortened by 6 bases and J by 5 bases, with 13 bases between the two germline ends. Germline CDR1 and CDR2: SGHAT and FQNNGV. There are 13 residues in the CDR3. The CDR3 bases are TGTGCCAGCAGTGAGACGGCCCAGACTGAAGCTTTCTTT. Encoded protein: CASSETAQTEAFF.

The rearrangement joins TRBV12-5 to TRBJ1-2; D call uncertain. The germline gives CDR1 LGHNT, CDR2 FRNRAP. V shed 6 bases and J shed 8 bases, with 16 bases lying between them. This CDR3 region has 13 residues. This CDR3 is CASGRDGLGGYTF. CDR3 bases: TGTGCTAGTGGCCGAGACGGGCTGGGGGGCTACACCTTC.

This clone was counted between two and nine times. The CDR3 protein is CASSLPDGETQYF. The CDR3 DNA follows: TGTGCCAGCTCACTCCCCGACGGGGAGACCCAGTACTTC. V gene TRBV18 combines with J gene TRBJ2-5; the D is unclear. Germline V gene lookup returns CDR1 KGHSH and CDR2 LQKENI. The CDR3 length is 13 residues. The V and J ends lost 4 bases and 5 bases respectively, with 11 bases between them.

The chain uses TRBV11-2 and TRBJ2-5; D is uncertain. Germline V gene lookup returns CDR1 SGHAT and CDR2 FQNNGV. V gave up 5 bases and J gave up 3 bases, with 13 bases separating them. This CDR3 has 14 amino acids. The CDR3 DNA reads TGTGCCAGCAGCCCCGGGTTTGGAAAAGAGACCCAGTACTTC. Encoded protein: CASSPGFGKETQYF.

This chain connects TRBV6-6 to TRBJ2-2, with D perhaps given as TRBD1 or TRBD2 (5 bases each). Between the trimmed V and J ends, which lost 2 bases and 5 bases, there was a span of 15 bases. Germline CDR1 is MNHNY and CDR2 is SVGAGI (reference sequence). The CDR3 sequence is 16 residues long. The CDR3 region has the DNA TGTGCCAGCAGTTACGGGGGAACCTTAGGGACCGGGGAGCTGTTTTTT. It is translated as CASSYGGTLGTGELFF.

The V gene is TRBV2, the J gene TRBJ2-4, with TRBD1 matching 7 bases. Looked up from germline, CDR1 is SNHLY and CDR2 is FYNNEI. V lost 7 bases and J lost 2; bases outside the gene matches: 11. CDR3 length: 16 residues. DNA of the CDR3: TGTGCCAGCACCTTCGGGCAGGGGGTTTCCAAAAACATTCAGTACTTC. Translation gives CASTFGQGVSKNIQYF.

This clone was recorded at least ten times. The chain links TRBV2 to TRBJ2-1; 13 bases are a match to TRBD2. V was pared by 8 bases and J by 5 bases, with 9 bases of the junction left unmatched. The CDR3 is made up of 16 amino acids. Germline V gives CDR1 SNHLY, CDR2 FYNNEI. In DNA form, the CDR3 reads TGTGCCAGCGGACCCGGGACTAGCGGGATAAACAATGAGCAGTTCTTC. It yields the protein CASGPGTSGINNEQFF.

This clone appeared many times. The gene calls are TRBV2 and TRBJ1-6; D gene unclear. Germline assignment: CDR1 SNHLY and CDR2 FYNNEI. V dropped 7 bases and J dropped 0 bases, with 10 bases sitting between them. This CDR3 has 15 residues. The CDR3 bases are TGTGCCAGCAACCGGCCGAGCTCCTATAATTCACCCCTCCACTTT. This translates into CASNRPSSYNSPLHF. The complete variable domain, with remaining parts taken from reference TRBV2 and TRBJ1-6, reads EPEVTQTPSHQVTQMGQEVILRCVPISNHLYFYWYRQILGQKVEFLVSFYNNEISEKSEIFDDQFSVERPDGSNFTLKIRSTKLEDSAMYFCASNRPSSYNSPLHFGNGTRLTVT.

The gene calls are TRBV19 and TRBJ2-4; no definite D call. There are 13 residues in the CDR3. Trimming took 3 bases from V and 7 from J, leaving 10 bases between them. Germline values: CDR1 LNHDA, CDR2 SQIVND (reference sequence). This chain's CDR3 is CASSMTARNIQYF. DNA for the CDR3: TGTGCCAGTAGTATGACGGCAAGGAACATTCAGTACTTC.

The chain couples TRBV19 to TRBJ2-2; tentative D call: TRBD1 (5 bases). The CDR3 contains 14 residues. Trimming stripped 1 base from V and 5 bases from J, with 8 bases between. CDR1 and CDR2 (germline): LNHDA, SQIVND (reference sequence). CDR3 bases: TGTGCCAGTAGTATAGTCTCAGGGACCGGGGAGCTGTTTTTT. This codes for CASSIVSGTGELFF.

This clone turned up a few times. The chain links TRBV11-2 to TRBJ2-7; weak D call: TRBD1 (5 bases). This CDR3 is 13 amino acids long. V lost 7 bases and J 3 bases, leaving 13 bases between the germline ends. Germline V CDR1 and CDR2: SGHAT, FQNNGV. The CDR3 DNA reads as TGTGCCAGCAAAGGGGCAGGAATCTACGAGCAGTACTTC. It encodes CASKGAGIYEQYF.

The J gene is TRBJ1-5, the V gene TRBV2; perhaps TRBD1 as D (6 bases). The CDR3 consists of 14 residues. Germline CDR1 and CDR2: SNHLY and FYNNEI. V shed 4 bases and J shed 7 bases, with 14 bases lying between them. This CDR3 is CASSGGGPRQPQHF. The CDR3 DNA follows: TGTGCCAGCAGTGGAGGGGGGCCCCGCCAGCCCCAGCATTTT.

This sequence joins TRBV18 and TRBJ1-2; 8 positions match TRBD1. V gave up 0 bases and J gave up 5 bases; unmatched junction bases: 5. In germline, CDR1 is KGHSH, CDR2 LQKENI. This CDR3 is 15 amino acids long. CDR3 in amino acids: CASSPPQGANYGYTF. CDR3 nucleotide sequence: TGTGCCAGCTCACCACCGCAGGGGGCAAATTATGGCTACACCTTC.

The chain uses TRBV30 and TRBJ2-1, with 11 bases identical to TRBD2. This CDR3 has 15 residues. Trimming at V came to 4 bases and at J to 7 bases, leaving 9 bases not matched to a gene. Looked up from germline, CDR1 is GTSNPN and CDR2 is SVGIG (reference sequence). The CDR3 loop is CAWKLAGGPSNEQFF. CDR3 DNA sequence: TGTGCCTGGAAATTAGCGGGAGGGCCCTCGAATGAGCAGTTCTTC.

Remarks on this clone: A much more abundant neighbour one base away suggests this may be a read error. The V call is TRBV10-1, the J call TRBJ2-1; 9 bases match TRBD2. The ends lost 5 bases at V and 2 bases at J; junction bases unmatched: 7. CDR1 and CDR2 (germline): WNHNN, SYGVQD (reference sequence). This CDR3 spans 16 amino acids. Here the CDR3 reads CASSNGLALTYNEQFF. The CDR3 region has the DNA TGCGCCAGCAGTAACGGACTAGCGCTCACCTACAATGAGCAGTTCTTC.

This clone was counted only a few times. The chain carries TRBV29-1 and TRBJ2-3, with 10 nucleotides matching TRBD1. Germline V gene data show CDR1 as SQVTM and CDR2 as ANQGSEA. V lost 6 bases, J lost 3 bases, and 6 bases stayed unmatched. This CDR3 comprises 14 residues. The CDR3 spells CSVTGTGVTDTQYF. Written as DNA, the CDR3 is TGCAGCGTGACCGGGACAGGGGTAACAGATACGCAGTATTTT.

As DNA, the CDR3 is TGTGCCAGCAGTGAAGCCAGGGAGGGGAACACTGAAGCTTTCTTT. Translated, it gives CASSEAREGNTEAFF. The chain has TRBV2 and TRBJ1-1; perhaps TRBD1 as D (5 bases). CDR1 is SNHLY, CDR2 FYNNEI, per germline. CDR3 length: 15 amino acids. V was pared by 0 bases and J by 1 base, with 9 bases between.

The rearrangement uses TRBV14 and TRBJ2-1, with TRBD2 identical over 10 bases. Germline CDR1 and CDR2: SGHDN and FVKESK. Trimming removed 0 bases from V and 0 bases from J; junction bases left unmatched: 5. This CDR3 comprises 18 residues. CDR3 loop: CASSQETAGGSSYNEQFF. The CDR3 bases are TGTGCCAGCAGCCAAGAAACAGCGGGAGGGAGCTCCTACAATGAGCAGTTCTTC.

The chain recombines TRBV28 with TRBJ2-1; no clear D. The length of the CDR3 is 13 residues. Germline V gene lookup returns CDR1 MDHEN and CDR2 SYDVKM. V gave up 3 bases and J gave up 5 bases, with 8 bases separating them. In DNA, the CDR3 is TGTGCCAGCAGTTTCCCCGGACACAATGAGCAGTTCTTC. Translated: CASSFPGHNEQFF.

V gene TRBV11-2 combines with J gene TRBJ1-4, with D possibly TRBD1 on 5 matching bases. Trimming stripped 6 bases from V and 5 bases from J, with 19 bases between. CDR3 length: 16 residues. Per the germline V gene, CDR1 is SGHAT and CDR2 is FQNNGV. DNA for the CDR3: TGTGCCAGCAGACCCGGGGGAGCTCGCTCGAATGAAAAACTGTTTTTT. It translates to CASRPGGARSNEKLFF. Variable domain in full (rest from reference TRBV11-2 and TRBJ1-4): EAGVAQSPRYKIIEKRQSVAFWCNPISGHATLYWYQQILGQGPKLLIQFQNNGVVDDSQLPKDRFSAERLKGVDSTLKIQPAKLEDSAVYLCASRPGGARSNEKLFFGSGTQLSVL.

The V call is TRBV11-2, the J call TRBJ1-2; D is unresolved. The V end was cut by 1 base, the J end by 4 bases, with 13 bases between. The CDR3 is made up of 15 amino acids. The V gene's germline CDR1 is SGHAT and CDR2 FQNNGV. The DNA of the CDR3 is TGTGCCAGCAGCTTAGCAGCGGGCCACCTCTATGGCTACACCTTC. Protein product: CASSLAAGHLYGYTF.

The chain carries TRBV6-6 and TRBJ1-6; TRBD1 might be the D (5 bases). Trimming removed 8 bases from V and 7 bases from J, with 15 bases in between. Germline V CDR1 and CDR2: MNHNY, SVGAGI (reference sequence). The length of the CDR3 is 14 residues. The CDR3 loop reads CASCLGGENSPLHF. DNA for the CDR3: TGTGCCAGCTGCCTCGGAGGGGAAAATTCACCCCTCCACTTT.

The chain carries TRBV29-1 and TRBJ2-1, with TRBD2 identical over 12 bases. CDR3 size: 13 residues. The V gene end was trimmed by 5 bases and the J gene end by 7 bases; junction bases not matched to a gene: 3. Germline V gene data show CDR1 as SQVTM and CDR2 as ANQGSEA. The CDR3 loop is CSVSSGRANEQFF. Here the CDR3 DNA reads TGCAGCGTTTCTAGCGGGAGGGCTAATGAGCAGTTCTTC.

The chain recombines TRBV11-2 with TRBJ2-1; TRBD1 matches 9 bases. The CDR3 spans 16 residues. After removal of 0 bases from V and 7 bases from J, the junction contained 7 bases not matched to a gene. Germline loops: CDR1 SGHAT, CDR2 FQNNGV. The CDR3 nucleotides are TGTGCCAGCAGCTTAGAGGGGGGGACAGGGAGAAATGAGCAGTTCTTC. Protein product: CASSLEGGTGRNEQFF.

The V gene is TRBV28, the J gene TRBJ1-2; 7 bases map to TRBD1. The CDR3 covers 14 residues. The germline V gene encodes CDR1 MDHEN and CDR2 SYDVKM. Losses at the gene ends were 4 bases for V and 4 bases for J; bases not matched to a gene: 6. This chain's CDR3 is CASSWRDRFYGYTF. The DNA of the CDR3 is TGTGCCAGCAGTTGGCGGGACAGATTCTATGGCTACACCTTC.

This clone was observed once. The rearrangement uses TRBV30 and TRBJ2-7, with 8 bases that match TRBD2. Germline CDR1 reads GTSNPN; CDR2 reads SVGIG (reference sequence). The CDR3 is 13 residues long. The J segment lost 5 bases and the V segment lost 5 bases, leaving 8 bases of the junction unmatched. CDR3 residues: CAWGREGLNEQYF. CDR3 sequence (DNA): TGTGCCTGGGGCCGGGAGGGCCTCAACGAGCAGTACTTC.

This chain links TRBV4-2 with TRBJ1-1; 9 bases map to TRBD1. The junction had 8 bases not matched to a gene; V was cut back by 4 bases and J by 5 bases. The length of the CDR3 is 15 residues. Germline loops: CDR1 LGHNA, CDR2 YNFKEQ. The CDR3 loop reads CASSPRDREGTEAFF. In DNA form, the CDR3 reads TGTGCCAGCAGCCCGAGGGACAGGGAGGGTACTGAAGCTTTCTTT.